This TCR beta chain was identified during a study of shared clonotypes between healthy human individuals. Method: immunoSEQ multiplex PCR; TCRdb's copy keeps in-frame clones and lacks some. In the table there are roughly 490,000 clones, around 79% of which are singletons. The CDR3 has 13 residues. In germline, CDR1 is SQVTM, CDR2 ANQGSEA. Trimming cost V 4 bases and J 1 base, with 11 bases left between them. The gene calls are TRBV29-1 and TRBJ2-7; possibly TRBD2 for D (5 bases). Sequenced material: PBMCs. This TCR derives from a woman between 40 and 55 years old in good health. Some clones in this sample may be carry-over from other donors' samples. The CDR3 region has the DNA TGCAGCGTTGGGGAGAGTGGGTCCTACGAGCAGTACTTC. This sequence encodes CSVGESGSYEQYF.